This T cell receptor (beta chain) was sequenced for a study of response to subunit inactivated influenza vaccine. Findings and caveats of the study: A suggestion made by the authors is that each seasonal influenza vaccination recruits few new T cells.

With respect to this clonotype: Its antigen is unidentified.

TCRdb analysed the RT-PCR reads with MiXCR anew, one entry per CDR3 protein. The repertoire holds under 550,000 distinct CDR3 sequences, with roughly 7.9% as singletons. The origin of this receptor is a man between 50 and 70 years old who received an inactivated influenza vaccine. Sequenced material: PBMCs from blood, taken approximately 25 months after vaccination.

In DNA form, the CDR3 reads TGTGCCAGCAGTACCGGAGATACGCAGTATTTT. It is translated as CASSTGDTQYF. The chain joins TRBV12-3 or TRBV12-4 to TRBJ2-3; no clear D gene. The CDR3 covers 11 residues. V was trimmed by 5 bases and J by 5 bases, leaving 5 bases between them.